A single sample gave rise to the 24 T cell receptor beta chains below, sequenced in a study of CD8+ T cells in alopecia areata. Sequencing templates came from extracted RNA that was reverse transcribed into cDNA. The assay was immunoSEQ multiplex PCR, and TCRdb's table has in-frame clones only and misses some. The table shows a few hundred thousand clones, with 66% occurring only once. Indicated treatment: oral pan-JAK inhibitor, 5-10 mg twice daily. This specimen was CD4+ T cells sorted from blood, taken at week 44, from a patient treated with tofacitinib. The receptors stem from a human donor with alopecia areata.

V gene TRBV7-2 combines with J gene TRBJ1-2, with unresolved D. The germline CDR1 and CDR2 sequences are SGHTA and FQGNSA. V was cut by 7 bases and J by 0 bases, with 15 bases left in between. The CDR3 consists of 15 residues. The CDR3 DNA follows: TGTGCCAGCACACCCGTAGATGCTCCTAACTATGGCTACACCTTC. Amino acids: CASTPVDAPNYGYTF.

V is TRBV5-1 and J is TRBJ2-2; 9 bases match TRBD2. Trimming took 3 bases from V and 3 from J; bases not matched to a gene: 3. The CDR3 extends over 15 amino acids. Per germline, CDR1 SGHRS and CDR2 YFSETQ. The CDR3 reads CASSYSGGDTGELFF. In nucleotides, the CDR3 is TGCGCCAGCAGCTATAGCGGGGGAGACACCGGGGAGCTGTTTTTT.

This rearrangement joins TRBV2 to TRBJ1-6; D is unclear. This CDR3 has 15 amino acids. The V end lost 7 bases, the J end lost 8 bases, and 18 bases lay between the germline ends. Germline values: CDR1 SNHLY, CDR2 FYNNEI. CDR3: CASMAEPPRDSPLHF. The CDR3 DNA follows: TGTGCCAGCATGGCTGAACCACCGAGGGATTCACCCCTCCACTTT.

The CDR3 DNA follows: TGTGCCAGCAGTGAATCGGGGGTTCAGCCCCAGCATTTT. Its protein product is CASSESGVQPQHF. The chain recombines TRBV25-1 with TRBJ1-5; the D gene is possibly TRBD1 (5 bases). V gave up 1 base and J gave up 6 bases, with 7 bases separating them. There are 13 residues in the CDR3. The germline CDR1 and CDR2 sequences are MGHDK and SYGVNS.

The sample holds a few counts of this clone. The CDR3 loop reads CASSQGLAGEQFF. The CDR3 DNA is TGCGCCAGCAGCCAAGGACTAGCCGGTGAGCAGTTCTTC. This chain connects TRBV4-3 to TRBJ2-1, with 7 bases lining up with TRBD2. Germline CDR1 is LGHNA and CDR2 is YSLEER. This CDR3 has 13 amino acids. V lost 1 base, J lost 9 bases, and 3 bases stayed unmatched.

This chain uses TRBV9 with TRBJ2-7; 8 nucleotides match TRBD1. V trimming: 3 bases; J trimming: 5 bases; junction bases outside the gene matches: 7. In germline, CDR1 is SGDLS, CDR2 YYNGEE. The CDR3 covers 14 residues. DNA for the CDR3: TGTGCCAGCAGCGCACCCGGGACAGGAGACGAGCAGTACTTC. Its translation: CASSAPGTGDEQYF.

The rearrangement uses TRBV30 and TRBJ1-2; TRBD1 is a possible D gene (6 bases). V lost 3 bases and J 4 bases, leaving 12 bases between the germline ends. There are 13 residues in the CDR3. Germline assignment: CDR1 GTSNPN and CDR2 SVGIG (reference sequence). The DNA for the CDR3 is TGTGCCTGGAGGACCCAGGGGACCTATGGCTACACCTTC. Protein sequence: CAWRTQGTYGYTF.

This chain joins TRBV29-1 and TRBJ2-1; TRBD1 aligns across 7 bases. Germline V gene lookup returns CDR1 SQVTM and CDR2 ANQGSEA. The CDR3 spans 13 residues. V trimming: 5 bases; J trimming: 4 bases; junction bases outside the gene matches: 5. The CDR3 region is CSVPGTAYNEQFF. Here the CDR3 DNA reads TGCAGCGTTCCCGGGACAGCTTACAATGAGCAGTTCTTC.

On this clone: The sample carries other DNA sequences with the same CDR3. V usage is TRBV25-1 and J usage is TRBJ1-2; D not certain. Trimming cost V 6 bases and J 8 bases, with 10 bases left between them. CDR1 MGHDK and CDR2 SYGVNS come from the germline V gene. The CDR3 spans 11 residues. The DNA of the CDR3 is TGTGCCAGCAGCGAGGTGGGGGGCTACACCTTC. Protein: CASSEVGGYTF.

The chain recombines TRBV7-3 with TRBJ2-2; D unclear. V was shortened by 1 base and J by 1 base, with 7 bases between the two germline ends. The V gene's germline CDR1 is SGHTA and CDR2 FQGTGA. The CDR3 loop spans 15 amino acids. CDR3 sequence reads: CASSLNSLNTGELFF. The CDR3 DNA sequence: TGTGCCAGCAGCTTAAACAGCCTGAACACCGGGGAGCTGTTTTTT.

For the CDR3, the DNA is TGCAGCGTTAGACAGGAAAGTCTCTACGAGCAGTACTTC. It yields the protein CSVRQESLYEQYF. The V call is TRBV29-1, the J call TRBJ2-7; perhaps TRBD1 as D (6 bases). V was shortened by 5 bases and J by 3 bases, with 14 bases between the two germline ends. The CDR3 totals 13 residues. Per germline, CDR1 SQVTM and CDR2 ANQGSEA.

This chain joins TRBV11-2 and TRBJ2-7; D is unresolved. This CDR3 spans 11 amino acids. V was pared by 5 bases and J by 3 bases, with 5 bases between. Germline CDR1 SGHAT, CDR2 FQNNGV. In nucleotides, the CDR3 is TGTGCCAGCAGCGCGAACTACGAGCAGTACTTC. Its protein is CASSANYEQYF. The entire variable domain, with the rest obtained from reference TRBV11-2 and TRBJ2-7, is as follows: EAGVAQSPRYKIIEKRQSVAFWCNPISGHATLYWYQQILGQGPKLLIQFQNNGVVDDSQLPKDRFSAERLKGVDSTLKIQPAKLEDSAVYLCASSANYEQYFGPGTRLTVT.

The V gene is TRBV7-4, the J gene TRBJ2-7, with TRBD1 matching over 7 bases. Per the germline V gene, CDR1 is SGHVT and CDR2 is SQSDAQ. The CDR3 consists of 12 residues. The junction had 2 bases not matched to a gene; V was cut back by 3 bases and J by 6 bases. CDR3 bases: TGTGCCAGCAGCTTCAGGGGGACCGAGCAGTACTTC. Translated: CASSFRGTEQYF.

This clone came up a few times. The CDR3 sequence is CASTVQGNSPLHF. DNA of the CDR3: TGTGCCAGCACCGTACAGGGGAATTCACCCCTCCACTTT. The chain links TRBV7-2 to TRBJ1-6; 7 bases line up with TRBD1. Unmatched junction bases numbered 4, after V lost 7 bases and J lost 7 bases. From germline, CDR1 is SGHTA and CDR2 FQGNSA. This CDR3 spans 13 amino acids. The full variable domain, in which reference TRBV7-2 and TRBJ1-6 provide the parts outside the CDR3, is GAGVSQSPSNKVTEKGKDVELRCDPISGHTALYWYRQSLGQGLEFLIYFQGNSAPDKSGLPSDRFSAERTGGSVSTLTIQRTQQEDSAVYLCASTVQGNSPLHFGNGTRLTVT.

The sample holds one count of this clone. The chain links TRBV29-1 to TRBJ1-1, with 8 nucleotides matching TRBD1. V shed 7 bases and J 3 bases; nucleotides not matched to a gene: 4. The germline V gene has CDR1 SQVTM and CDR2 ANQGSEA. The CDR3 length is 12 residues. Here the CDR3 reads CSAQGAYTEAFF. The DNA for the CDR3 is TGCAGCGCCCAGGGGGCATACACTGAAGCTTTCTTT.

The rearrangement links TRBV30 to TRBJ1-4; no clear D gene. The CDR3 consists of 13 residues. Trimming left V 0 bases short and J 8 bases short, with 10 bases between. Germline CDR1 GTSNPN, CDR2 SVGIG (reference sequence). This chain's CDR3 is CAWSVRVGEKLFF. CDR3 nucleotides: TGTGCCTGGAGTGTAAGGGTCGGGGAAAAACTGTTTTTT.

The count of this clone is one. The rearrangement links TRBV7-2 to TRBJ1-6; tentatively, D is TRBD1 (6 bases). The CDR3 is 13 residues long. Germline CDR1 reads SGHTA; CDR2 reads FQGNSA. Trimming cost V 5 bases and J 8 bases, with 10 bases left between them. CDR3 sequence (DNA): TGTGCCAGCAGCCTCCGGACAGATTCACCCCTCCACTTT. Amino acids: CASSLRTDSPLHF.

The gene calls are TRBV5-1 and TRBJ2-7, with D perhaps TRBD2 (5 bases). Trimming took off 2 bases at V and 0 bases at J, with 9 bases between the two ends. The CDR3 totals 14 residues. Germline-derived CDR1 and CDR2 are SGHRS and YFSETQ. CDR3 sequence (DNA): TGCGCCAGCAGCTTTGAAGGGAGCTCCTACGAGCAGTACTTC. It yields the protein CASSFEGSSYEQYF.

The gene calls are TRBV5-1 and TRBJ1-1; TRBD1 matches at 9 bases. V lost 4 bases to trimming and J lost 3 bases; unmatched junction nucleotides: 7. CDR1 is SGHRS and CDR2 is YFSETQ in the germline V gene. This CDR3 comprises 15 residues. In DNA form, the CDR3 reads TGCGCCAGCAGCCCCAAACGGACAGGGGACACTGAAGCTTTCTTT. It translates to CASSPKRTGDTEAFF.

This clone appeared once. This chain uses TRBV13 with TRBJ2-6; 7 bases agree with TRBD1. The CDR3 runs to 17 residues. Germline V gene sequence: CDR1 PRHDT, CDR2 FYEKMQ (reference sequence). V was clipped by 5 bases and J by 0 bases; unmatched bases: 7. The DNA for the CDR3 is TGTGCCAGCAGCCTTCTGACAGGGAGCTCTGGGGCCAACGTCCTGACTTTC. It encodes CASSLLTGSSGANVLTF.

The chain is built from TRBV10-3 and TRBJ2-7; a weak D match, TRBD2 (7 bases). The germline V and J ends were trimmed by 2 bases and 7 bases, with 15 bases remaining between them. CDR1 is ENHRY and CDR2 is SYGVKD in the germline V gene. The CDR3 runs to 14 residues. This CDR3 is CAISEKPRGAEQYF. Written as DNA, the CDR3 is TGTGCCATCAGTGAGAAACCACGGGGGGCGGAGCAGTACTTC.

The gene calls are TRBV14 and TRBJ1-1; D is ambiguous. V shed 4 bases and J shed 1 base, with 7 bases lying between them. The germline V gene has CDR1 SGHDN and CDR2 FVKESK. The CDR3 totals 13 residues. The CDR3 DNA follows: TGTGCCAGCAGCCCCATGACGAACACTGAAGCTTTCTTT. Translating gives CASSPMTNTEAFF.

This clone was counted a few times. The V gene is TRBV5-6, the J gene TRBJ2-4; D is undetermined. The CDR3 contains 13 residues. Trimming stripped 4 bases from V and 9 bases from J, with 14 bases between. Germline V gives CDR1 SGHDT, CDR2 YYEEEE. CDR3 loop: CASSLQGSLIQYF. The CDR3 DNA sequence: TGTGCCAGCAGCCTACAAGGCAGCCTCATTCAGTACTTC.

The chain is built from TRBV29-1 and TRBJ1-1; D call uncertain. Germline lookup yields CDR1 SQVTM and CDR2 ANQGSEA. This CDR3 spans 15 amino acids. V lost 1 base and J lost 1, with 13 bases in between. The CDR3 loop reads CSVEGYADSNTEAFF. The CDR3 DNA reads as TGCAGCGTTGAAGGATACGCCGACTCGAACACTGAAGCTTTCTTT.